The 19 T cell receptor beta chains listed next were all sequenced from one sample in a study of blood T cell repertoires in COVID-19. Measured with immunoSEQ multiplex PCR; TCRdb has only the in-frame clones, and not every one. The repertoire holds about 420,000 clones, with about 90% as singletons. The material sequenced was peripheral blood. The source of these receptors is a man aged 18 to 30 with COVID-19, enrolled during active disease.

The chain joins TRBV5-1 to TRBJ2-7; 11 bases fit TRBD2. Losses at the gene ends were 3 bases for V and 3 bases for J; bases not matched to a gene: 8. The CDR3 spans 16 residues. CDR1 is SGHRS, CDR2 YFSETQ, per germline. CDR3 DNA: TGCGCCAGCAGCTGGATGACTAGCGGGGCTTACTACGAGCAGTACTTC. Protein sequence: CASSWMTSGAYYEQYF.

The CDR3 region is CASSLEGWGTVNTGELFF. The CDR3 DNA follows: TGCGCCAGCAGCTTGGAAGGCTGGGGGACAGTCAACACCGGGGAGCTGTTTTTT. The rearrangement joins TRBV5-1 to TRBJ2-2, with 7 bases fitting TRBD1. The J segment lost 2 bases and the V segment lost 0 bases, leaving 10 bases of the junction unmatched. There are 18 residues in the CDR3. CDR1 is SGHRS and CDR2 is YFSETQ in the germline V gene.

The sample holds one count of this clone. The chain employs TRBV11-3 and TRBJ2-1, with D perhaps matching TRBD1 (6 bases). This CDR3 comprises 15 residues. Germline loops: CDR1 SGHNT, CDR2 YENEEA. The V and J ends lost 5 bases and 8 bases respectively, with 19 bases between them. CDR3 nucleotide sequence: TGTGCCAGCAGCCTCCTAACCCAGGGGCGCGATGAGCAGTTCTTC. Protein sequence: CASSLLTQGRDEQFF.

The chain has TRBV19 and TRBJ2-1, with TRBD1 matching 9 bases. There are 13 residues in the CDR3. CDR1 and CDR2 from the germline V gene are LNHDA and SQIVND (reference sequence). V was pared by 5 bases and J by 8 bases, with 4 bases of the junction left unmatched. The DNA for the CDR3 is TGTGCCAGTAGTGGGACAGGGACAGATGAGCAGTTCTTC. It encodes CASSGTGTDEQFF.

The chain employs TRBV6-1 and TRBJ2-2; D is unclear. CDR3 length equals 13 residues. Per germline, CDR1 MNHNS and CDR2 SASEGT. V was shortened by 2 bases and J by 8 bases, with 9 bases between the two germline ends. CDR3 loop: CASSELETGELFF. The CDR3 DNA sequence: TGTGCCAGCAGTGAACTCGAGACAGGGGAGCTGTTTTTT.

The chain couples TRBV5-5 to TRBJ2-5, with D tentatively TRBD2 (6 bases). The CDR3 spans 13 residues. V gave up 4 bases and J gave up 2 bases, with 9 bases separating them. Germline V gene lookup returns CDR1 SGHKS and CDR2 YYEKEE (reference sequence). Here the CDR3 DNA reads TGTGCCAGCAGCCCGGGACTGCAAGAGACCCAGTACTTC. It specifies CASSPGLQETQYF.

The CDR3 DNA reads as TGTGCCAGCTCACTAGACAGGAGTCCTTCGGGGGAGCAGTACTTC. Translating gives CASSLDRSPSGEQYF. The chain joins TRBV18 to TRBJ2-7; weak D call: TRBD1 (6 bases). The V gene lost 4 bases and the J gene lost 7 bases, with 20 bases spanning the gap. The CDR3 has 15 residues. Germline CDR1 and CDR2: KGHSH and LQKENI.

V and J are TRBV7-8 and TRBJ2-2; 9 bases match TRBD2. This CDR3 has 18 residues. The J segment lost 7 bases and the V segment lost 5 bases, leaving 17 bases of the junction unmatched. Germline values: CDR1 SGHVS, CDR2 FQNEAQ. CDR3 residues: CASSATSFLAGVGGELFF. The DNA of the CDR3 is TGTGCCAGCAGCGCAACCAGTTTTTTAGCGGGAGTCGGCGGGGAGCTGTTTTTT.

This chain connects TRBV5-1 to TRBJ2-2; unclear D gene. Germline CDR1 reads SGHRS; CDR2 reads YFSETQ. The CDR3 is made up of 14 amino acids. With 5 bases removed from V and 0 bases from J, the gap between germline ends came to 8 bases. CDR3: CASSNTPNTGELFF. CDR3 bases: TGCGCCAGCAGTAACACGCCGAACACCGGGGAGCTGTTTTTT.

The chain recombines TRBV27 with TRBJ1-1; a possible D gene is TRBD1 (6 bases). This CDR3 has 14 residues. Germline-derived CDR1 and CDR2 are MNHEY and SMNVEV (reference sequence). V lost 3 bases and J 6 bases, leaving 14 bases between the germline ends. CDR3 region: CASSFSRTDSEAFF. DNA for the CDR3: TGTGCCAGCAGTTTCTCGCGGACAGACTCTGAAGCTTTCTTT.

This chain joins TRBV28 and TRBJ2-7; 8 bases map to TRBD2. V lost 3 bases and J lost 4; bases outside the gene matches: 8. The CDR3 spans 15 residues. CDR1 and CDR2 (germline): MDHEN, SYDVKM. Here the CDR3 reads CASSLWTSRHYEQYF. As DNA, the CDR3 is TGTGCCAGCAGTTTGTGGACTAGCAGACATTACGAGCAGTACTTC.

The rearrangement uses TRBV12-3 or TRBV12-4 and TRBJ2-3; 7 bases match TRBD2. The trim removed 5 bases at V and 9 bases at J, leaving 5 bases unmatched. The CDR3 sequence is 12 residues long. The CDR3 DNA follows: TGTGCCAGCAGTCACTCTAGCGGCACGCAGTATTTT. It encodes CASSHSSGTQYF.

V is TRBV5-1 and J is TRBJ1-6; possible D gene TRBD1, 5 bases. Germline values: CDR1 SGHRS, CDR2 YFSETQ. Trimming took 1 base from V and 8 from J, leaving 16 bases between them. The CDR3 sequence is 16 residues long. This CDR3 is CASSLLGPPNDSPLHF. The CDR3 DNA follows: TGCGCCAGCAGCTTGTTGGGGCCCCCGAACGATTCACCCCTCCACTTT.

This clone was picked up one time. Other DNA sequences of this sample code for an identical CDR3. The chain has TRBV3-1 (or the pseudogene TRBV3-2) and TRBJ1-5; a weak D match, TRBD1 (6 bases). The CDR3 consists of 13 residues. CDR1 and CDR2 (germline): LGHDT, YNNKEL (reference sequence). The V gene lost 6 bases and the J gene lost 5 bases, with 11 bases spanning the gap. DNA of the CDR3: TGTGCCAGCAGTCTACAGGGTGATCAGCCCCAGCATTTT. It yields the protein CASSLQGDQPQHF.

This clone was observed once. V usage is TRBV5-6 and J usage is TRBJ1-6; maybe TRBD1 (5 bases). The V gene lost 4 bases and the J gene lost 10 bases, with 18 bases spanning the gap. This CDR3 is 15 amino acids long. Germline V gene sequence: CDR1 SGHDT, CDR2 YYEEEE. This CDR3 reads CASSITPGGVSPLHF. The CDR3 DNA sequence: TGTGCCAGCAGCATCACCCCGGGGGGGGTCTCACCCCTCCACTTT.

As to this clone: Other nucleotide sequences in the sample specify the same CDR3. This rearrangement joins TRBV2 to TRBJ2-1; TRBD1 matches at 7 bases. V lost 6 bases and J lost 0; bases outside the gene matches: 5. Germline assignment: CDR1 SNHLY and CDR2 FYNNEI. The CDR3 is made up of 15 amino acids. In nucleotides, the CDR3 is TGTGCCAGCAGCTTACAGGGGAGCTCCTACAATGAGCAGTTCTTC. Its protein is CASSLQGSSYNEQFF.

In its sample, this clone was seen once. Other DNA sequences in this specimen translate into the identical CDR3. The rearrangement joins TRBV7-2 to TRBJ2-7; no firm D call. Trimming cost V 2 bases and J 0 bases, with 11 bases left between them. The CDR3 length is 15 residues. Germline-derived CDR1 and CDR2 are SGHTA and FQGNSA. In nucleotides, the CDR3 is TGTGCCAGCAGCTTAACCGGCGGAAGCTCCTACGAGCAGTACTTC. It specifies CASSLTGGSSYEQYF.

The chain links TRBV19 to TRBJ1-5; 7 bases agree with TRBD1. The CDR3 consists of 14 residues. The germline CDR1 and CDR2 sequences are LNHDA and SQIVND (reference sequence). V shed 5 bases and J 2 bases; nucleotides not matched to a gene: 3. The CDR3 is CASSYRGGNQPQHF. The DNA for the CDR3 is TGTGCCAGTAGTTACAGGGGTGGCAATCAGCCCCAGCATTTT.

V usage is TRBV6-1 and J usage is TRBJ1-5; D is perhaps TRBD1 (6 bases). The CDR3 is 14 residues long. The V gene's germline CDR1 is MNHNS and CDR2 SASEGT. V was pared by 2 bases and J by 4 bases, with 9 bases between. The DNA of the CDR3 is TGTGCCAGCAGTGAATTCAGGGGAAATCAGCCCCAGCATTTT. Translating gives CASSEFRGNQPQHF.